This entry describes one T cell receptor beta chain. The sample carries other DNA sequences with the same CDR3. This sample is drawn from a study of shared clonotypes between healthy human individuals. This table comes from immunoSEQ multiplex PCR, and its TCRdb copy is limited to in-frame clones, with some not included. The sample consists of 450,000 to 500,000 clones, 70% to 85% of them appearing once. V was trimmed by 0 bases and J by 7 bases, leaving 5 bases between them. The germline gives CDR1 SGHNT, CDR2 YYREEE (reference sequence). This CDR3 has 12 residues. The sequence derives from a woman aged 40 to 50 in good health. Some clones in this sample may be carry-over from other donors' samples. The sequenced material came from PBMCs. J is TRBJ2-1 and V is TRBV5-4; D not resolved. CDR3 region: CASSLEYNEQFF. CDR3 nucleotides: TGTGCCAGCAGCTTGGAGTATAATGAGCAGTTCTTC.